This T cell receptor (beta chain) was documented in a study of T cells after yellow fever vaccination. Study conclusions and caveats: Bulk-population clonotypes that are abundant could appear as contaminants in FACS-sorted repertoires. Post-booster repertoires contained most primary-vaccination clones again (roughly 96% CD4, about 90% CD8).

This clonotype was counted at least ten times. Its antigen remains unknown. For TCR, cDNA came from 5'RACE template switching, which added a universal primer site and UMIs. MiXCR, applied by TCRdb to the 5' RACE reads, yields one record per CDR3 protein. Here the sample spans under 100,000 distinct CDR3 sequences, 4.5% to 6% being singletons. The CDR3 totals 15 residues. Germline CDR1 SGHAT, CDR2 FQNNGV. V lost 5 bases, J lost 5 bases, and 4 bases stayed unmatched. The chain uses TRBV11-2 and TRBJ2-1; 12 positions match TRBD2. Source: CD8+ T cells sorted from PBMCs, taken 10 days after the yellow fever booster vaccination. This receptor was identified in a man aged 18 to 30 who received the YFV17D yellow fever vaccine. Here the CDR3 reads CASSRTSGADNEQFF. CDR3 nucleotides: TGTGCCAGCAGCAGGACTAGCGGGGCCGACAATGAGCAGTTCTTC.